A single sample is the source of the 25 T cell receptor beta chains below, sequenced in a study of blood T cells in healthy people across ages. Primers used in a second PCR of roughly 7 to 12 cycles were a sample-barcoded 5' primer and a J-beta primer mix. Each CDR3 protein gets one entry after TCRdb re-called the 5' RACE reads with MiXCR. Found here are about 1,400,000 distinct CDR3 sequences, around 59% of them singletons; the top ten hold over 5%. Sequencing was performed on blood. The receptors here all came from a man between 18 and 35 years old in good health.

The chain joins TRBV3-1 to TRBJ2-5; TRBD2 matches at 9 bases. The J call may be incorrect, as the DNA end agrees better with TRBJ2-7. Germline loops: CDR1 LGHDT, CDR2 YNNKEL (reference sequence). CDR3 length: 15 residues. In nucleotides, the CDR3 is TGTGCCAGCAGCCAACGACTAGCGGAGGGCTACGAGCAGTACTTC. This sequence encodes CASSQRLAEGYEQYF.

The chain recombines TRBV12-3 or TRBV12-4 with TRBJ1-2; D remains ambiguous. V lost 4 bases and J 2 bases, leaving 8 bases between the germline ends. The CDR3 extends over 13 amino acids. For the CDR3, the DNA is TGTGCCAGCAGTTCCCGGATGAACTATGGCTACACCTTC. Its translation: CASSSRMNYGYTF.

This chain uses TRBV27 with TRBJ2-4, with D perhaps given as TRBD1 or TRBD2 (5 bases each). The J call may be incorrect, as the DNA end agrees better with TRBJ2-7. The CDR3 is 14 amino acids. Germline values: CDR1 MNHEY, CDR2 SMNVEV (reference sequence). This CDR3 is CASNTGTPPYEQYF. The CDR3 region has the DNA TGTGCCAGCAACACCGGGACCCCTCCCTACGAGCAGTACTTC.

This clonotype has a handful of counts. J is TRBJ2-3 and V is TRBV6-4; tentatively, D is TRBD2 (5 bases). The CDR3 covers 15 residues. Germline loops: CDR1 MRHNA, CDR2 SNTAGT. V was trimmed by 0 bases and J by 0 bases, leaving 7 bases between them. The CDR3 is CASSDSRASTDTQYF. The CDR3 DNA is TGTGCCAGCAGTGACTCGCGGGCTAGCACAGATACGCAGTATTTT.

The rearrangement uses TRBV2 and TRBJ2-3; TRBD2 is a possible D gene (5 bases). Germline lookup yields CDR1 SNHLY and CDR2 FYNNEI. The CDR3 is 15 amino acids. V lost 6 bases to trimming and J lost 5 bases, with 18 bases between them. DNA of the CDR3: TGTGCCAGCAGCTCGAGGGTTGAAGTTAGAGATACGCAGTATTTT. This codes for CASSSRVEVRDTQYF. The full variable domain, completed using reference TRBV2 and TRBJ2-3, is EPEVTQTPSHQVTQMGQEVILRCVPISNHLYFYWYRQILGQKVEFLVSFYNNEISEKSEIFDDQFSVERPDGSNFTLKIRSTKLEDSAMYFCASSSRVEVRDTQYFGPGTRLTVL.

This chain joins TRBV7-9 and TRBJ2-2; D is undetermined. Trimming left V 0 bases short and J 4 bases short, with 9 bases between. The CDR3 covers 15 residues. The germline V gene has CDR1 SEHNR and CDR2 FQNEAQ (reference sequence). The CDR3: CASSLALLGTGELFF. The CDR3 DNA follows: TGTGCCAGCAGCTTAGCGCTGTTGGGCACCGGGGAGCTGTTTTTT.

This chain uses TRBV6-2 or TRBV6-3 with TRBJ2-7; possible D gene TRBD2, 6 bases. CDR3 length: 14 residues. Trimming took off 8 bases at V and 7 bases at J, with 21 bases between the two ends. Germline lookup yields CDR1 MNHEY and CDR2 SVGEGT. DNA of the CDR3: TGTGCCAGCGCCCCGTCCGGGGGACCCTCAGAGCAGTACTTC. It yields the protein CASAPSGGPSEQYF.

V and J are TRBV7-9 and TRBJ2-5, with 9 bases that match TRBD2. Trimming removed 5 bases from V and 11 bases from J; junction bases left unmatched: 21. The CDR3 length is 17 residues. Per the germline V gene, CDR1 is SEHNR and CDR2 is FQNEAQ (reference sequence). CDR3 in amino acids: CASSPPGREGDYNEQYF. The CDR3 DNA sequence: TGTGCCAGCAGCCCCCCAGGGCGGGAGGGAGATTACAATGAGCAGTACTTC. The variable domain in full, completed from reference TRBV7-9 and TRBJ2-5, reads DTGVSQNPRHKITKRGQNVTFRCDPISEHNRLYWYRQTLGQGPEFLTYFQNEAQLEKSRLLSDRFSAERPKGSFSTLEIQRTEQGDSAMYLCASSPPGREGDYNEQYFGPGTRLLVL.

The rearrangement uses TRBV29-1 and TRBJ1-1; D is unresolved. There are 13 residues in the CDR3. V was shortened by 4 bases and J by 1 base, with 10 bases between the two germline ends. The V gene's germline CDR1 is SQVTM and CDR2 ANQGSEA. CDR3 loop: CSVVDGANTEAFF. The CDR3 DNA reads TGCAGCGTTGTGGACGGAGCGAACACTGAAGCTTTCTTT. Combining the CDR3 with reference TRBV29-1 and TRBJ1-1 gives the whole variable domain SAVISQKPSRDICQRGTSLTIQCQVDSQVTMMFWYRQQPGQSLTLIATANQGSEATYESGFVIDKFPISRPNLTFSTLTVSNMSPEDSSIYLCSVVDGANTEAFFGQGTRLTVV.

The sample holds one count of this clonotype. This CDR3 reads CSARKPTGEGANEQYF. CDR3 sequence (DNA): TGCAGTGCTAGGAAGCCTACGGGGGAGGGGGCTAATGAGCAGTACTTC. This chain uses TRBV20-1 with TRBJ2-1; the D gene could be TRBD1 or TRBD2 (7 bases each). The last part of the DNA fits TRBJ2-7 better; the J call may be wrong. From germline, CDR1 is DFQATT and CDR2 SNEGSKA (reference sequence). CDR3 length: 16 residues.

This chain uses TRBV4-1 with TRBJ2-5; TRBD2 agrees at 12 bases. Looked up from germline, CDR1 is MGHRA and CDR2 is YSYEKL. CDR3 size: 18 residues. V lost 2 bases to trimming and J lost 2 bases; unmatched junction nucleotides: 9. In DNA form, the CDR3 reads TGCGCCAGCAGCCAAACTACCGGACTAGCGGGGCCACAAGAGACCCAGTACTTC. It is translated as CASSQTTGLAGPQETQYF.

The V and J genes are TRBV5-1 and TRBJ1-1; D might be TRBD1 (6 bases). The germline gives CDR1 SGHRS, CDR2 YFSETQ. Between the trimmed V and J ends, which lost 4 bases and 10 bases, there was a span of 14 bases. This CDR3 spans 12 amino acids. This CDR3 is CASSGGRGLAFF. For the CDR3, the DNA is TGCGCCAGCAGCGGAGGGAGGGGGTTAGCTTTCTTT.

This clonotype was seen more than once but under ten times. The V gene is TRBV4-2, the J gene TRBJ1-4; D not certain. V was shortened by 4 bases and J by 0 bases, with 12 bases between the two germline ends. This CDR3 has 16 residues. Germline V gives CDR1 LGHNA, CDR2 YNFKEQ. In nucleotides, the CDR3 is TGTGCCAGCAGCCCTTGGGAGCCGGCAACTAATGAAAAACTGTTTTTT. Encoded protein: CASSPWEPATNEKLFF.

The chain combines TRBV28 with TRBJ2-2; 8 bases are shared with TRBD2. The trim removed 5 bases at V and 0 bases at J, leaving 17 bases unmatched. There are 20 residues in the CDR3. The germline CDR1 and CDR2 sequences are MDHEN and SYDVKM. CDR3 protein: CASSPSHLGGGPSNTGELFF. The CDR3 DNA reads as TGTGCCAGCAGTCCATCACATCTAGGCGGGGGGCCATCGAACACCGGGGAGCTGTTTTTT.

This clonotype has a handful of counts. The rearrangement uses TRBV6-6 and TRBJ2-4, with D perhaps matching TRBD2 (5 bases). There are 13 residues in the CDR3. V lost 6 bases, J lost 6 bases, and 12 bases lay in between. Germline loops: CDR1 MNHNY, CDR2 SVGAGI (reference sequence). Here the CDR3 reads CASSYGRANIQYF. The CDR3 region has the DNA TGTGCCAGCAGCTACGGGCGGGCAAACATTCAGTACTTC.

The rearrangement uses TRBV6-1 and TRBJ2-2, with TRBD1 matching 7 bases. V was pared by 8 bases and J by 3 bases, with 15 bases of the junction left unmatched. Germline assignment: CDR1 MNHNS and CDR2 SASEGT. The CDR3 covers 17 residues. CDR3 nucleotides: TGTGCCAGCCTTAACCTCCGGGACAGCGTCTACACCGGGGAGCTGTTTTTT. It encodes CASLNLRDSVYTGELFF.

In DNA form, the CDR3 reads TGTGCCATCAGTGAAGGAGACAATGAGCAGTACTTC. It is translated as CAISEGDNEQYF. V usage is TRBV10-3 and J usage is TRBJ2-1; D ambiguous. The DNA end lines up better with TRBJ2-7; the J call may be wrong. The CDR3 loop spans 12 amino acids. CDR1 is ENHRY and CDR2 is SYGVKD in the germline V gene.

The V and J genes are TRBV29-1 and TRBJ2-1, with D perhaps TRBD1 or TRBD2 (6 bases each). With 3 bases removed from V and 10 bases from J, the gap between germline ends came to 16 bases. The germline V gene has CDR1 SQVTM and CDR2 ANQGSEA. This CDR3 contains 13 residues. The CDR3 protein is CSVETPGEVEQFF. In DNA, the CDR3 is TGCAGCGTTGAGACCCCAGGGGAGGTCGAGCAGTTCTTC.

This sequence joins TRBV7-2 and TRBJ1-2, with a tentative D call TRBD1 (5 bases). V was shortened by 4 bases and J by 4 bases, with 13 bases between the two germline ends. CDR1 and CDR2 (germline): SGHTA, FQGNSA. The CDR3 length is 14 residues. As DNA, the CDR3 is TGTGCCAGCAGCTCCAATTGGGGGTTCTATGGCTACACCTTC. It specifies CASSSNWGFYGYTF.

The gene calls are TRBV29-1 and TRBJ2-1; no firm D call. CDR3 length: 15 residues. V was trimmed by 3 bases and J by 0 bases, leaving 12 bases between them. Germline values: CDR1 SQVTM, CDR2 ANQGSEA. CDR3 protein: CSVDPTYSSYNEQFF. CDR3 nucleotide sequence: TGCAGCGTTGATCCTACTTATAGCTCCTACAATGAGCAGTTCTTC.

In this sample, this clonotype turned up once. The CDR3 loop reads CASSESGQGALNYGYTF. The CDR3 nucleotides are TGTGCCAGCAGTGAATCAGGGCAGGGGGCGCTTAACTATGGCTACACCTTC. V is TRBV25-1 and J is TRBJ1-2; 8 positions match TRBD1. The CDR3 has 17 amino acids. Germline-derived CDR1 and CDR2 are MGHDK and SYGVNS. V was pared by 1 base and J by 1 base, with 8 bases of the junction left unmatched.

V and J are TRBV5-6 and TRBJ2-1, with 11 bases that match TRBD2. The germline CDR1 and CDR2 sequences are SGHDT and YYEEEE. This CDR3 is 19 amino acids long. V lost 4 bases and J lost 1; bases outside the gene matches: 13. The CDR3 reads CASSRLAGNPLLSYNEQFF. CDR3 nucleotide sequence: TGTGCCAGCAGCAGACTAGCGGGGAATCCATTACTATCCTACAATGAGCAGTTCTTC.

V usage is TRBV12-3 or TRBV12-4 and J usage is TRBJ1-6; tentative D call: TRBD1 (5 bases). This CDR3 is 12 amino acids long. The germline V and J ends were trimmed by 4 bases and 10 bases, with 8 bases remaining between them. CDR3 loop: CASSSGRSPLHF. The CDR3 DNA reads TGTGCCAGCAGTTCAGGGAGGTCACCCCTCCACTTT.

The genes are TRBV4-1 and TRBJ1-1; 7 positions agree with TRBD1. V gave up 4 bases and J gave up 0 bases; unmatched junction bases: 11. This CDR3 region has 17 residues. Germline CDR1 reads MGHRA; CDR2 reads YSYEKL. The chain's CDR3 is CASSPPIRGFMNTEAFF. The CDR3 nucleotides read TGCGCCAGCAGCCCCCCGATCAGGGGGTTTATGAACACTGAAGCTTTCTTT.

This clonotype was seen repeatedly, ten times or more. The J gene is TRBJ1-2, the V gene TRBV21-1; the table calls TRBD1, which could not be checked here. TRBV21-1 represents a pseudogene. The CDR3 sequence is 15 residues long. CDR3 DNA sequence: TGTGCCAGCAGCAATTTCGGCAGGGGATACTATGGCTACACCTTC. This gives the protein CASSNFGRGYYGYTF.